The entry below describes one T cell receptor beta chain. As yet, its antigen is unknown. TCRdb's table, derived via immunoSEQ multiplex PCR, lists solely in-frame clones and lacks some. The profile shows 30,000 to 40,000 clones, roughly three quarters of them singletons. Receiving focal radiation plus CTLA-4 blockade with ipilimumab were patients who had chemo-refractory metastatic non-small-cell lung cancer. This record comes from a study of radiotherapy plus CTLA-4 blockade in lung cancer. General study findings and limits: Reports state that early shifts in blood T cell clones, with interferon-beta, best predicted response. After treatment with radiotherapy plus ipilimumab, TCR clones that came from the tumor expanded in blood.

Germline CDR1 KGHSH, CDR2 LQKENI. The CDR3 contains 13 residues. The V end was cut by 6 bases, the J end by 6 bases, with 15 bases between. This TCR was sampled from a human donor with non-small cell lung cancer who had stable disease on radiotherapy plus ipilimumab. The sequences come from peripheral blood, collected from a patient treated with radiotherapy plus ipilimumab. The chain couples TRBV18 to TRBJ2-7; D is possibly TRBD1 (5 bases). The CDR3 region is CASSPMFQGEQYF. CDR3 sequence (DNA): TGTGCCAGCTCCCCTATGTTTCAGGGCGAGCAGTACTTC.